The 17 T cell receptor beta chains reported below all come from one sample, sequenced in a study of monozygotic twins with inflammatory bowel disease. One entry per CDR3 protein, without DNA, is what TCRdb gives after re-calling the 5' RACE reads. This table lists a few hundred thousand distinct CDR3 sequences. The sequenced sample was blood. These TCRs come from a human donor with ulcerative colitis or Crohn's disease, or a healthy co-twin of an affected twin (not recorded which).

V and J are TRBV10-3 and TRBJ2-7; without DNA, the TCRdb call of TRBD1 cannot be checked. The CDR3 is 16 residues long. CDR1 and CDR2 from the germline V gene are ENHRY and SYGVKD. CDR3 sequence: CAISESRGAMTYEQYF.

The rearrangement joins TRBV6-7 to TRBJ2-7. TRBV6-7 is sorted into the ORF group, with uncertain function. This CDR3 has 16 amino acids. This CDR3 reads CASSYPRVEWTYEQYF.

V and J are TRBV7-2 and TRBJ1-1. The CDR3 consists of 12 residues. Germline values: CDR1 SGHTA, CDR2 FQGNSA. CDR3 region: CASTLPAVEAFF.

The chain employs TRBV5-1 and TRBJ1-6; TCRdb's D call, TRBD1, is unchecked because there is no DNA. The CDR3 contains 15 residues. The germline V gene has CDR1 SGHRS and CDR2 YFSETQ. CDR3 sequence: CASSPTWTGNSPLHF.

The rearrangement uses TRBV7-9 and TRBJ2-3; absent DNA, TCRdb's TRBD2 call cannot be checked. The CDR3 has 13 residues. CDR1 is SEHNR, CDR2 FQNEAQ, per germline (reference sequence). The CDR3 loop is CAPGTDTTDTQYF. The complete variable domain, with remaining parts taken from reference TRBV7-9 and TRBJ2-3, reads DTGVSQNPRHKITKRGQNVTFRCDPISEHNRLYWYRQTLGQGPEFLTYFQNEAQLEKSRLLSDRFSAERPKGSFSTLEIQRTEQGDSAMYLCAPGTDTTDTQYFGPGTRLTVL.

The chain has TRBV6-2 or TRBV6-3 and TRBJ2-5. CDR3 length: 13 amino acids. CDR1 MNHEY and CDR2 SVGEGT come from the germline V gene. CDR3 amino acids: CASRTWLQETQYF.

V is TRBV18 and J is TRBJ1-5; TCRdb calls TRBD1, which cannot be checked without DNA. The CDR3 has 13 residues. Germline V lookup: CDR1 KGHSH, CDR2 LQKENI. This CDR3 reads CASSQGYSQPQHF.

The chain couples TRBV20-1 to TRBJ1-1; TCRdb returns TRBD1, unconfirmable since there is no DNA. Germline assignment: CDR1 DFQATT and CDR2 SNEGSKA (reference sequence). The CDR3 loop spans 14 amino acids. This CDR3 is CSARQGALNTEAFF.

CDR3 in amino acids: CAIHGQGNSGNTGELFF. The gene calls are TRBV12-3 or TRBV12-4 and TRBJ2-2; the TCRdb D gene call, TRBD1, has no DNA to confirm it. The CDR3 sequence is 17 residues long.

This rearrangement joins TRBV12-3 or TRBV12-4 to TRBJ1-5; TCRdb's D call, TRBD1, is unchecked because there is no DNA. This CDR3 is 14 amino acids long. CDR3: CASSLATGLQPQHF.

The V and J genes are TRBV29-1 and TRBJ1-3; TCRdb picks TRBD1, but there is no DNA to check that call. Germline loops: CDR1 SQVTM, CDR2 ANQGSEA. The CDR3 extends over 15 amino acids. CDR3 sequence reads: CSVVRRAGGYNTIYF. Using reference TRBV29-1 and TRBJ1-3 for the parts outside the CDR3, the full variable domain is SAVISQKPSRDICQRGTSLTIQCQVDSQVTMMFWYRQQPGQSLTLIATANQGSEATYESGFVIDKFPISRPNLTFSTLTVSNMSPEDSSIYLCSVVRRAGGYNTIYFGEGSWLTVV.

V and J are TRBV28 and TRBJ2-7. CDR1 and CDR2 (germline): MDHEN, SYDVKM. The CDR3 runs to 11 residues. The CDR3 reads CASSLRGWVYF.

This sequence joins TRBV20-1 and TRBJ2-2. The CDR3 is made up of 14 amino acids. Germline-derived CDR1 and CDR2 are DFQATT and SNEGSKA (reference sequence). CDR3: CSAQIVQPTGELFF.

The CDR3 here is CASSVRENTEAFF. J is TRBJ1-1 and V is TRBV11-2; absent DNA, TCRdb's TRBD1 call cannot be checked. The CDR3 runs to 13 residues. Germline CDR1 reads SGHAT; CDR2 reads FQNNGV. Based on the CDR3 plus reference TRBV11-2 and TRBJ1-1, the full variable domain is EAGVAQSPRYKIIEKRQSVAFWCNPISGHATLYWYQQILGQGPKLLIQFQNNGVVDDSQLPKDRFSAERLKGVDSTLKIQPAKLEDSAVYLCASSVRENTEAFFGQGTRLTVV.

This chain links TRBV5-1 with TRBJ2-5; TCRdb selects TRBD1, and the lack of DNA leaves this call unchecked. Germline lookup yields CDR1 SGHRS and CDR2 YFSETQ. CDR3 length: 14 amino acids. CDR3 sequence: CASSGGQNQETQYF. The whole variable domain, remainder taken from reference TRBV5-1 and TRBJ2-5, is KAGVTQTPRYLIKTRGQQVTLSCSPISGHRSVSWYQQTPGQGLQFLFEYFSETQRNKGNFPGRFSGRQFSNSRSEMNVSTLELGDSALYLCASSGGQNQETQYFGPGTRLLVL.

CDR3 residues: CASSLKSGHGYEQYF. The chain uses TRBV27 and TRBJ2-7; TCRdb proposes TRBD1, but this gene call is untestable without DNA. This CDR3 is built from 15 residues. Per germline, CDR1 MNHEY and CDR2 SMNVEV (reference sequence).

The gene calls are TRBV18 and TRBJ2-7; TCRdb's D call of TRBD1 is untestable without DNA. The CDR3 sequence is 15 residues long. Germline loops: CDR1 KGHSH, CDR2 LQKENI. CDR3 sequence reads: CASSQGAAIAYEQYF.